Following are 23 T cell receptor beta chains from one sample sequenced in a study of memory CD4+ T cells and cytomegalovirus serostatus. The assay was immunoSEQ multiplex PCR, and TCRdb's table has in-frame clones only and misses some. The sample contains approximately 44,000 clones, over 60% of which appear only once. The sort gate was single viable CD3+CD4+CD8-CD45RO+ cells for memory CD4+ T cells. The sequenced sample consisted of memory CD4+ T cells from blood. These receptors were taken from an adult in good health and CMV-seronegative.

The V call is TRBV11-3, the J call TRBJ2-1; 8 bases are a match to TRBD2. This CDR3 has 13 residues. CDR1 SGHNT and CDR2 YENEEA come from the germline V gene. V gave up 5 bases and J gave up 9 bases; unmatched junction bases: 6. The DNA for the CDR3 is TGTGCCAGCAGCACAACACGGGGGGGTGAGCAGTTCTTC. It codes for CASSTTRGGEQFF.

This clone has a handful of counts. The V gene is TRBV18, the J gene TRBJ2-5; D uncertain. V lost 6 bases, J lost 3 bases, and 5 bases lay in between. The CDR3 runs 11 residues. Germline assignment: CDR1 KGHSH and CDR2 LQKENI. Written as DNA, the CDR3 is TGTGCCAGCTCGGACGAAGAGACCCAGTACTTC. Translated, it gives CASSDEETQYF.

The chain uses TRBV25-1 and TRBJ1-2, with D perhaps matching TRBD1 (6 bases). The CDR3 runs to 13 residues. V was cut by 6 bases and J by 2 bases, with 10 bases left in between. Germline lookup yields CDR1 MGHDK and CDR2 SYGVNS. The CDR3 sequence is CASSGQGNYGYTF. The CDR3 DNA follows: TGTGCCAGCAGCGGCCAGGGGAACTATGGCTACACCTTC.

The chain couples TRBV5-6 to TRBJ1-2; 7 bases map to TRBD1. The CDR3 contains 15 residues. Germline V gene data show CDR1 as SGHDT and CDR2 as YYEEEE. J lost 3 bases, V lost 2 bases, and 7 bases had no gene match. The CDR3 DNA reads as TGTGCCAGCAGCTTTGGTAGGGACAGAGACTATGGCTACACCTTC. Translation: CASSFGRDRDYGYTF.

The chain combines TRBV5-5 with TRBJ1-2; D is uncertain. Germline CDR1 reads SGHKS; CDR2 reads YYEKEE (reference sequence). This CDR3 is built from 14 residues. Deletions cut 4 bases from V and 8 bases from J, with 18 bases between. CDR3: CASSVSETPLGYTF. In DNA form, the CDR3 reads TGTGCCAGCAGCGTCTCGGAAACCCCTCTAGGCTACACCTTC.

The CDR3, as DNA: TGTGCCAGCAGCCGGGCGGACAGGGGCCCGTACGAGCAGTACTTC. This encodes CASSRADRGPYEQYF. The chain combines TRBV5-4 with TRBJ2-7; TRBD1 matches at 9 bases. The V gene end was trimmed by 4 bases and the J gene end by 4 bases; junction bases not matched to a gene: 9. This CDR3 spans 15 amino acids. Germline lookup yields CDR1 SGHNT and CDR2 YYREEE (reference sequence). The whole variable domain, remainder taken from reference TRBV5-4 and TRBJ2-7, is ETGVTQSPTHLIKTRGQQVTLRCSSQSGHNTVSWYQQALGQGPQFIFQYYREEENGRGNFPPRFSGLQFPNYSSELNVNALELDDSALYLCASSRADRGPYEQYFGPGTRLTVT.

This chain uses TRBV5-1 with TRBJ1-1; D is ambiguous. Per the germline V gene, CDR1 is SGHRS and CDR2 is YFSETQ. CDR3 length: 14 residues. Between the trimmed V and J ends, which lost 1 base and 1 base, there was a span of 8 bases. The CDR3 DNA follows: TGCGCCAGCAGCTTGAATGGCGAGAACACTGAAGCTTTCTTT. The encoded protein is CASSLNGENTEAFF.

CDR3 DNA: TGCGCCAGCAGCTTGGTCGACGGGGGAAGTTTTTCGGATACGCAGTATTTT. It translates to CASSLVDGGSFSDTQYF. The V and J genes are TRBV5-1 and TRBJ2-3, with a possible D match to TRBD2 (6 bases). The germline V gene encodes CDR1 SGHRS and CDR2 YFSETQ. V was pared by 0 bases and J by 6 bases, with 20 bases between. The CDR3 sequence is 17 residues long.

This chain uses TRBV28 with TRBJ2-4, with D tentatively TRBD2 (6 bases). The CDR3 sequence is 14 residues long. Germline CDR1 and CDR2: MDHEN and SYDVKM. V lost 7 bases, J lost 7 bases, and 17 bases lay in between. The CDR3 spells CASTPPGGVNIQYF. CDR3 DNA sequence: TGTGCCAGCACCCCTCCTGGCGGGGTGAACATTCAGTACTTC.

The J gene is TRBJ2-1, the V gene TRBV10-1; 15 bases agree with TRBD2. In germline, CDR1 is WNHNN, CDR2 SYGVQD (reference sequence). The CDR3 length is 14 residues. V lost 7 bases, J lost 10 bases, and 5 bases stayed unmatched. The chain's CDR3 is CASTPGTSGGEQFF. DNA for the CDR3: TGCGCCAGCACCCCTGGGACTAGCGGGGGGGAGCAGTTCTTC.

This clone was observed a handful of times. The V gene is TRBV5-4, the J gene TRBJ1-6; D might be TRBD1 (5 bases). The V end lost 1 base, the J end lost 7 bases, and 9 bases lay between the germline ends. From germline, CDR1 is SGHNT and CDR2 YYREEE (reference sequence). The CDR3 is 14 amino acids. As DNA, the CDR3 is TGTGCCAGCAGCTTGCCCCAGGGAAATTCACCCCTCCACTTT. Residues: CASSLPQGNSPLHF.

CDR3 DNA: TGTGCCAGCTCAGCGTCCCGGGACAGGGGGGAGACCCAGTACTTC. It specifies CASSASRDRGETQYF. The chain has TRBV18 and TRBJ2-5, with TRBD1 matching 11 bases. Germline trimming cut 5 bases from V and 5 bases from J; bases unmatched to any gene: 7. The germline gives CDR1 KGHSH, CDR2 LQKENI. The CDR3 spans 15 residues.

The chain uses TRBV7-7 and TRBJ2-3; D may be TRBD2 (6 bases). Per the germline V gene, CDR1 is SSHAT and CDR2 is FNYEAQ (reference sequence). This CDR3 region has 15 residues. Trimming shortened V by 3 bases and J by 2 bases, and 12 bases separated the two germline ends. The DNA of the CDR3 is TGTGCCAGCAGCTTGGGACTGAGTCCCACAGATACGCAGTATTTT. It translates to CASSLGLSPTDTQYF.

This chain joins TRBV19 and TRBJ1-2, with a possible D match to TRBD1 (6 bases). V was clipped by 3 bases and J by 2 bases, with 13 bases between them. The CDR3 runs 15 residues. The germline gives CDR1 LNHDA, CDR2 SQIVND (reference sequence). The CDR3 DNA reads as TGTGCCAGTAGTATTGATTCCCAGGGGAACTATGGCTACACCTTC. Amino acids: CASSIDSQGNYGYTF.

This chain links TRBV29-1 with TRBJ1-2; tentative D call: TRBD1 (6 bases). V lost 7 bases and J 2 bases, leaving 11 bases between the germline ends. From germline, CDR1 is SQVTM and CDR2 ANQGSEA. The CDR3 is made up of 12 amino acids. CDR3 region: CSGGQTNYGYTF. CDR3 nucleotides: TGCAGCGGCGGACAGACGAACTATGGCTACACCTTC.

The chain is built from TRBV18 and TRBJ2-2; maybe TRBD1 (6 bases). Germline-derived CDR1 and CDR2 are KGHSH and LQKENI. Trimming took 3 bases from V and 7 from J, leaving 15 bases between them. The CDR3 contains 15 residues. The chain's CDR3 is CASSPTTGFDGELFF. The CDR3 DNA sequence: TGTGCCAGCTCACCTACCACAGGGTTCGACGGGGAGCTGTTTTTT.

V gene TRBV11-2 combines with J gene TRBJ1-6; 7 nucleotides match TRBD1. V shed 3 bases, J shed 9 bases, and the junction held 11 bases outside the gene matches. Germline V gene data show CDR1 as SGHAT and CDR2 as FQNNGV. This CDR3 region has 16 residues. The CDR3 DNA is TGTGCCAGCAGCTTTGCAAGAGCGGGACAGAGTTCACCCCTCCACTTT. It translates to CASSFARAGQSSPLHF.

The chain is built from TRBV5-4 and TRBJ2-1, with TRBD2 matching over 7 bases. CDR3 size: 16 residues. Germline V lookup: CDR1 SGHNT, CDR2 YYREEE (reference sequence). The V segment lost 4 bases and the J segment 6 bases; nucleotides outside the gene matches: 13. CDR3 DNA: TGTGCCAGCAGCGGATACGGGGGGAAGGAGGGCAATGAGCAGTTCTTC. Translating gives CASSGYGGKEGNEQFF.

This clone occurred a few times. The CDR3: CASSAGEGTDTQYF. The CDR3 coding sequence is TGTGCCAGCAGTGCGGGAGAAGGCACAGATACGCAGTATTTT. V is TRBV25-1 and J is TRBJ2-3, with D possibly matching TRBD2 (6 bases). Trimming removed 4 bases at V and 1 base at J, with 9 bases between. The germline CDR1 and CDR2 sequences are MGHDK and SYGVNS. CDR3 length: 14 amino acids.

This chain's CDR3 is CASSGYGEANEKLFF. The DNA for the CDR3 is TGTGCCAGCAGCGGGTATGGGGAGGCTAATGAAAAACTGTTTTTT. The chain has TRBV5-8 and TRBJ1-4; D unclear. The CDR3 spans 15 residues. Germline CDR1 SGHTS, CDR2 YDEGEE. V lost 4 bases and J 3 bases, leaving 13 bases between the germline ends.

The chain has TRBV5-1 and TRBJ1-2, with 12 bases that match TRBD1. V was clipped by 4 bases and J by 2 bases; unmatched bases: 9. The germline V gene encodes CDR1 SGHRS and CDR2 YFSETQ. The CDR3 sequence is 17 residues long. CDR3 DNA sequence: TGCGCCAGCAGCCCCCGGGACAGGGGGCAAAGGAACTATGGCTACACCTTC. It is translated as CASSPRDRGQRNYGYTF.

This rearrangement joins TRBV5-1 to TRBJ1-3; D is undetermined. Trimming took 7 bases from V and 0 from J, leaving 5 bases between them. The CDR3 has 12 residues. The V gene's germline CDR1 is SGHRS and CDR2 YFSETQ. The CDR3 bases are TGCGCCAGCCGCAGCTCTGGAAACACCATATATTTT. It yields the protein CASRSSGNTIYF.

This chain links TRBV29-1 with TRBJ1-2, with 11 bases aligning to TRBD1. Germline V lookup: CDR1 SQVTM, CDR2 ANQGSEA. V shed 4 bases, J shed 4 bases, and the junction held 5 bases outside the gene matches. This CDR3 contains 14 residues. CDR3: CSVVGTGGSYGYTF. CDR3 in DNA: TGCAGCGTTGTAGGGACAGGGGGTAGCTATGGCTACACCTTC.